These 21 T cell receptor beta chains were sequenced from one sample in a study of CD8 T cells in Susac syndrome. The RNA, 0.5 to 1 ug, was put through reverse transcription using random hexamers. TCRdb reprocessed the immunoSEQ multiplex PCR reads with MiXCR, giving one entry per CDR3 protein. The top ten hold 0.3% to 0.35% of the sample, which has about 100,000 distinct CDR3 sequences, 95% seen once. The material sequenced was CD8+ T cells from PBMCs. These receptors all come from a human donor with Susac syndrome.

This chain uses TRBV29-1 with TRBJ1-1; D uncertain. Germline assignment: CDR1 SQVTM and CDR2 ANQGSEA. V lost 3 bases and J 7 bases, leaving 15 bases between the germline ends. The CDR3 is made up of 13 amino acids. The CDR3, as DNA: TGCAGCGTTGAGGTGGAGGGCGCCCTTGAAGCTTTCTTT. As protein: CSVEVEGALEAFF.

V usage is TRBV9 and J usage is TRBJ1-1; 7 nucleotides line up with TRBD1. Germline trimming cut 3 bases from V and 0 bases from J; bases unmatched to any gene: 5. CDR3 length equals 15 residues. Looked up from germline, CDR1 is SGDLS and CDR2 is YYNGEE. The CDR3 nucleotides are TGTGCCAGCAGCGCACAGGGGCGGATGAACACTGAAGCTTTCTTT. Protein: CASSAQGRMNTEAFF.

This sequence joins TRBV5-4 and TRBJ2-5; D might be TRBD2 (6 bases). CDR1 is SGHNT, CDR2 YYREEE, per germline (reference sequence). V was shortened by 5 bases and J by 1 base, with 15 bases between the two germline ends. The CDR3 sequence is 15 residues long. DNA of the CDR3: TGTGCCAGCAGAACCGGGACTTCTCGCCAAGAGACCCAGTACTTC. This gives the protein CASRTGTSRQETQYF. The full variable domain, rest sourced from reference TRBV5-4 and TRBJ2-5, is ETGVTQSPTHLIKTRGQQVTLRCSSQSGHNTVSWYQQALGQGPQFIFQYYREEENGRGNFPPRFSGLQFPNYSSELNVNALELDDSALYLCASRTGTSRQETQYFGPGTRLLVL.

The chain couples TRBV29-1 to TRBJ2-2; no definite D call. Looked up from germline, CDR1 is SQVTM and CDR2 is ANQGSEA. Deletions cut 4 bases from V and 5 bases from J, with 8 bases between. The CDR3 length is 12 residues. CDR3 DNA sequence: TGCAGCGTTGTTCGTCTGACCGGGGAGCTGTTTTTT. Translating gives CSVVRLTGELFF.

This chain uses TRBV29-1 with TRBJ2-5, with D uncertain. Per the germline V gene, CDR1 is SQVTM and CDR2 is ANQGSEA. The CDR3 totals 13 residues. Trimming removed 0 bases at V and 7 bases at J, with 12 bases between. The CDR3 sequence: CSVEERLAGTQYF. DNA for the CDR3: TGCAGCGTTGAAGAGAGGTTGGCTGGGACCCAGTACTTC.

The V gene is TRBV3-1, the J gene TRBJ2-7, with D tentatively TRBD1 (5 bases). Trimming stripped 6 bases from V and 5 bases from J, with 14 bases between. Germline V gives CDR1 LGHDT, CDR2 YNNKEL (reference sequence). The CDR3 sequence is 13 residues long. This CDR3 reads CASSPRRGHEQYF. The CDR3 DNA is TGTGCCAGCAGTCCCCGTAGGGGCCACGAGCAGTACTTC.

This chain joins TRBV20-1 and TRBJ1-5, with D uncertain. The CDR3 is made up of 14 amino acids. Trimming took off 5 bases at V and 1 base at J, with 12 bases between the two ends. The germline CDR1 and CDR2 sequences are DFQATT and SNEGSKA (reference sequence). CDR3 DNA: TGCAGTGCTCCCCGCCCGGGCAGCAATCAGCCCCAGCATTTT. Its translation is CSAPRPGSNQPQHF.

DNA for the CDR3: TGTGCCAGTAGTGACAGGGCTGCCCCCTACGAGCAGTACTTC. Its protein product is CASSDRAAPYEQYF. The chain employs TRBV19 and TRBJ2-7; 7 positions agree with TRBD1. Germline CDR1 is LNHDA and CDR2 is SQIVND (reference sequence). CDR3 size: 14 residues. V lost 5 bases, J lost 2 bases, and 6 bases stayed unmatched.

The V and J genes are TRBV4-1 and TRBJ2-7, with 8 bases aligning to TRBD1. The CDR3 has 17 amino acids. J gave up 0 bases and V 1 base, and 8 bases lay outside the gene matches. From germline, CDR1 is MGHRA and CDR2 YSYEKL. The CDR3 DNA is TGCGCCAGCAGCCAAGGGTGGGGGACAGGAAGCTCCTACGAGCAGTACTTC. It specifies CASSQGWGTGSSYEQYF.

This sequence joins TRBV5-4 and TRBJ2-1; 7 nucleotides align to TRBD2. Germline loops: CDR1 SGHNT, CDR2 YYREEE (reference sequence). Trimming took 9 bases from V and 1 from J; bases not matched to a gene: 7. The CDR3 is made up of 14 amino acids. DNA for the CDR3: TGTGCCAATTCTGAGCGGGGTTCCTACAATGAGCAGTTCTTC. Translated, it gives CANSERGSYNEQFF.

V is TRBV18 and J is TRBJ2-7, with 10 nucleotides matching TRBD2. CDR3 size: 14 residues. Germline trimming cut 3 bases from V and 3 bases from J; bases unmatched to any gene: 2. Germline-derived CDR1 and CDR2 are KGHSH and LQKENI. CDR3 sequence: CASSPGTSDYEQYF. The CDR3 DNA is TGTGCCAGCTCACCCGGGACTAGCGACTACGAGCAGTACTTC.

This clonotype is a singleton in its sample. This chain joins TRBV27 and TRBJ1-5, with 7 bases fitting TRBD1. The CDR3 has 13 residues. V shed 6 bases and J 5 bases; nucleotides not matched to a gene: 4. The germline V gene has CDR1 MNHEY and CDR2 SMNVEV (reference sequence). The CDR3 is CASSDRVYQPQHF. CDR3 bases: TGTGCCAGCAGCGACAGGGTTTATCAGCCCCAGCATTTT.

The gene calls are TRBV9 and TRBJ2-7; 7 nucleotides align to TRBD1. V lost 4 bases, J lost 4 bases, and 11 bases stayed unmatched. The CDR3 length is 15 residues. Germline CDR1 reads SGDLS; CDR2 reads YYNGEE. The CDR3 spells CASSPTWGTAYEQYF. The DNA for the CDR3 is TGTGCCAGCAGCCCAACATGGGGGACAGCTTACGAGCAGTACTTC.

V usage is TRBV2 and J usage is TRBJ1-4; D may be TRBD1 (5 bases). The CDR3 spans 14 residues. Germline lookup yields CDR1 SNHLY and CDR2 FYNNEI. Trimming took off 3 bases at V and 6 bases at J, with 11 bases between the two ends. CDR3 nucleotide sequence: TGTGCCAGCAGTGATTCGGGGGGTTATGAAAAACTGTTTTTT. Its translation is CASSDSGGYEKLFF.

The chain uses TRBV28 and TRBJ1-2, with D perhaps TRBD1 (5 bases). The germline V gene encodes CDR1 MDHEN and CDR2 SYDVKM. The CDR3 totals 12 residues. Trimming left V 11 bases short and J 8 bases short, with 18 bases between. The CDR3 sequence is CAGADATRGYTF. The DNA for the CDR3 is TGTGCCGGGGCTGACGCCACCAGGGGCTACACCTTC.

The chain links TRBV18 to TRBJ2-7; maybe TRBD1 (6 bases). CDR1 is KGHSH and CDR2 is LQKENI in the germline V gene. The CDR3 contains 13 residues. V was cut by 3 bases and J by 2 bases, with 8 bases left in between. CDR3 bases: TGTGCCAGCTCACCGGACAGAGCCTACGAGCAGTACTTC. Its protein is CASSPDRAYEQYF.

The chain links TRBV27 to TRBJ2-7; no clear D gene. Per the germline V gene, CDR1 is MNHEY and CDR2 is SMNVEV (reference sequence). The CDR3 loop spans 14 amino acids. Trimming removed 9 bases at V and 2 bases at J, with 17 bases between. The DNA for the CDR3 is TGTGCCAGTTCAAGGGCAGCCTATACCTACGAGCAGTACTTC. Protein sequence: CASSRAAYTYEQYF.

This sequence joins TRBV6-4 and TRBJ2-3; TRBD1 agrees at 9 bases. V lost 3 bases to trimming and J lost 2 bases; unmatched junction nucleotides: 3. Looked up from germline, CDR1 is MRHNA and CDR2 is SNTAGT. The CDR3 covers 15 residues. CDR3 residues: CASSEGTGTTDTQYF. The CDR3 bases are TGTGCCAGCAGTGAAGGGACAGGGACCACAGATACGCAGTATTTT.

The V call is TRBV7-9, the J call TRBJ2-7; 11 bases align to TRBD1. V was pared by 5 bases and J by 2 bases, with 5 bases of the junction left unmatched. This CDR3 comprises 15 residues. From germline, CDR1 is SEHNR and CDR2 FQNEAQ (reference sequence). The DNA for the CDR3 is TGTGCCAGCAGCCTGGGACAGGGGGTCCCCTACGAGCAGTACTTC. Its translation is CASSLGQGVPYEQYF.

The chain employs TRBV25-1 and TRBJ2-6, with D tentatively TRBD1 or TRBD2 (6 bases each). The germline CDR1 and CDR2 sequences are MGHDK and SYGVNS. Between the trimmed V and J ends, which lost 8 bases and 4 bases, there was a span of 12 bases. This CDR3 contains 14 residues. The CDR3 sequence is CASGGPHGANVLTF. The CDR3 DNA reads TGTGCCAGCGGGGGGCCACACGGGGCCAACGTCCTGACTTTC. Variable domain in full (rest from reference TRBV25-1 and TRBJ2-6): EADIYQTPRYLVIGTGKKITLECSQTMGHDKMYWYQQDPGMELHLIHYSYGVNSTEKGDLSSESTVSRIRTEHFPLTLESARPSHTSQYLCASGGPHGANVLTFGAGSRLTVL.

The V and J genes are TRBV18 and TRBJ2-3, with D hard to call. With 0 bases removed from V and 0 bases from J, the gap between germline ends came to 4 bases. The CDR3 has 14 amino acids. Germline V lookup: CDR1 KGHSH, CDR2 LQKENI. In nucleotides, the CDR3 is TGTGCCAGCTCACCACCGACTAGCACAGATACGCAGTATTTT. Translated: CASSPPTSTDTQYF.